This T cell receptor beta chain was captured by sequencing in a study of cytomegalovirus exposure and HLA in healthy donors (dated by TCRdb to about 2017). Background on the whole study: An earlier analysis of about 530 of the donors reported about 300 Gb of sequence data and 100 million to 120 million unique TCR beta sequences obtained from around 180 million T cells. High-throughput TCR immunosequencing, statistical association of individual TCRs with disease status, and machine learning were combined to predict cytomegalovirus infection status. Every repertoire in the discovery cohort had been generated on one and the same sequencing platform. On average, roughly 200,000 unique TCR beta nucleotide sequences were sequenced per donor among several hundred genotyped donors of the cohort, with roughly 18% of those sequences being non-productive. To study patterns of TCR occurrence, a later analysis re-analyzed previously published TCR beta repertoires from hundreds of donors and added high-resolution HLA genotyping. A separate validation cohort of more than 100 different subjects was used in addition to the roughly 720-subject first cohort. HLA typing covered class I and class II loci at four-digit resolution. Because of strong linkage in the cohort, 4 to 6 DR-DQ haplotypes were treated as single units for association and clustering. The number of donors typed differed by locus, with about 629-630 for A, B, C, DRB1 and DQB1, more than 500 for DQA1, about 610 for DPA1, and about 450 for DPB1. In the later analysis, no new phenotypic data were used to find candidate immune exposures; instead, reliance was placed on TCR beta sequences and their occurrence across donors. The T cell repertoires of under 750 subjects were profiled by immunosequencing and related to cytomegalovirus serostatus. An early release that covered about 640 HLA-typed donors contained about 300 gigabases of sequencing data and roughly 84 million unique TCR sequences. Of the 350 to 400 genotyped donors, approximately 80% fell in the genetic ancestry cluster associated with self-reported Caucasian donors. Donor age, sex, ethnicity and CMV serostatus were compiled alongside the repertoire data. The study was designed to test whether signatures of past pathogen exposure could be identified by cataloging public T cell receptors. To decide whether each TCR beta V gene segment behaved as functional or pseudogenic, an earlier analysis of some 600 of the donors relied on high-throughput TCR beta sequencing. A later genetic analysis used genome-wide SNP genotypes for about 60% of the 666 donors, treating that subset as a discovery cohort.

Looking up the germline V gene (reference sequence) yields CDR1 MNHEY and CDR2 SMNVEV. Here V drops 1 base and J drops 10 bases, and the junction holds 5 bases not matched to any gene. Measured from the cysteine to the phenylalanine, the CDR3 is 14 residues long. The retained sequence is limited to the CDR3, 42 bases, with the frame set at the first base. Library preparation used the immunoSEQ multiplex PCR assay. The multiplex PCR relied on a mix of 60 forward primers for TCR Vbeta segments and 13 reverse primers for TCR Jbeta segments. The CDR3 region of rearranged TCR beta genes was amplified from genomic DNA by a multiplex PCR assay. The Illumina HiSeq System was used to sequence the amplified TCR beta libraries as 87-base-pair reads. The original methods were these. A later analysis tallied 70 million to 100 million unique TCR beta chains across the 700 or so repertoires, and around 10 million of those chains were shared by two or more donors. Raw reads were error-corrected and collapsed into unique sequences by a nearest-neighbor algorithm in which closely related sequences were merged to remove PCR and sequencing errors. To assign V, D and J gene segments, CDR3 sequences were aligned to IMGT reference sequences. For a sequence to be retained, at least a six-nucleotide match to both a V gene segment and a J gene segment was required. A rearrangement counted as productive if the CDR3 had no stop codons and remained in frame with V and J, and every other rearrangement counted as non-productive. CDR3 was defined by IMGT convention, running from the second conserved V-encoded cysteine to the conserved J-encoded phenylalanine. The earlier analysis of approximately 500 of the donors excluded sequences that lacked an unambiguous match to a single V gene segment. An earlier analysis of fewer than 750 of the donors classified V segments as functional when productive rearrangements were above 56.7% and as segregating when the standard deviation between donors was above 5%. A statistical classification framework was built to diagnose cytomegalovirus status from the catalog of TCR beta chain sequences. V and J gene assignment, in a later analysis, came from comparing TCR nucleotide sequences with IMGT/GENE-DB human TR gene sequences. In a later analysis, CDR3 sequences and most-parsimonious VDJ recombination scenarios were assigned using the TCRdist pipeline. In a later analysis, each TCR beta chain was defined by its CDR3 amino acid sequence together with its V-gene family, and reads lacking a unique V-gene family were excluded. A later analysis removed 592 highly shared, low-generation-probability nucleotide sequences to deal with suspected cross-contamination and a sequencing artifact. In a later analysis, a clonal expansion index was calculated for each public chain from normalized within-repertoire ranks of inferred template counts. Generation probabilities in a later analysis came from a VDJ recombination model fitted to out-of-frame rearrangements, and those results were checked against IGoR. Hypergeometric tests were used in a later analysis to score TCR-TCR, TCR-HLA and TCR-CMV co-occurrence, with a repertoire-size bias correction applied to the TCR pairs. False discovery rates were estimated in a later analysis by permuting HLA or CMV assignments 20 times. A later analysis grouped co-occurring TCRs with DBSCAN, adding TCRdist sequence similarity when clustering within HLA-allele-positive subsets. Co-occurrence clustering excluded repertoires with fewer than 30,000 or more than 120,000 public chains, plus five with anomalous nucleotide sharing. Sourced from immuneACCESS, this table was stored by TCRdb with only in-frame sequences that have V and J called. A share of the clones is absent; for the studies checked, an unresolved V gene accounts for under half, and the remainder has no known explanation. Clonal size and the V and J genes are those of that table, whereas D and trimming came from the DNA. The sample table records roughly 110,000 clones; about 70% of these occur just once. The top ten clonotypes cover 2% to 2.5% of the sample.

In total, roughly 710 healthy bone marrow donors made up the cohort. Cohort members were all nominally healthy when sampled, although unrecorded immune exposures were likely present. Of the 700 or so cohort members, 250 to 300 had positive CMV serostatus and approximately 400 had negative CMV serostatus, and CMV serostatus was not recorded for the donor. A peripheral blood sample was collected from each donor, and TCR beta sequencing was performed on peripheral blood mononuclear cells. The Qiagen DNeasy Blood Extraction Kit was used to extract genomic DNA from the blood cell samples. Summary of the overall study and its limitations: A further reported finding was that TCR beta sequences accurately predicted the HLA-A and HLA-B alleles for most subjects in the first cohort. A later analysis found that most CMV-associated TCR beta chains appeared HLA-restricted, with HLA associations seemingly driven largely by CMV exposure. In vitro tests confirmed that a few of the cytomegalovirus-associated TCR beta chains recognize cytomegalovirus antigens. The only immune exposure information available for the cohort was CMV serostatus. The presence/absence analyses assumed that sequencing depth was roughly uniform across donors, and that assumption may not be true. Cytomegalovirus status was reported to be diagnosed by the classifier with high specificity and sensitivity in both the original and validation cohorts. A cluster of highly shared sequence variants was judged likely to represent a technical artifact of the sequencing pipeline. Compared with the 666-donor mean, donors in an Asian-associated ancestry cluster had fewer N-insertions in productive TCRs, according to a later genetic analysis. A later analysis found that HLA-associated TCR beta chains were more clonally expanded and had lower generation probabilities than equally common non-associated chains. The 87-base-pair reads could not distinguish some IMGT-functional V segments, including TRBV6-2 and TRBV6-3, so those segments were excluded. Specific HLA alleles were associated with 15,000 to 20,000 TCR beta sequences at a false discovery rate of 0.05 in a later analysis. Broadly in line with IMGT annotations, most TCR beta V segments showed up in productive rearrangements about 87% or about 30% of the time in an earlier analysis of several hundred of the donors. Most TCR sequences were seen in very few donors, while some public TCRs were found in many individuals. Correlated functional status among segregating V segments might reflect linkage disequilibrium, but an unknown experimental factor could not be ruled out. In the study, some 180 TCR beta chains were listed as associated with cytomegalovirus. Over 15 rarely observed V segments, including chromosome 9 orphons, were excluded from the earlier analysis of several hundred of the donors because counts were too low. Assigning TCR associations to individual alleles was difficult when HLA alleles, especially DR and DQ, strongly co-occurred. It was suggested by the authors that the approach could potentially be generalized to other disease states and immunological phenotypes. In a later analysis, several top co-occurrence clusters were reported to appear linked to parvovirus B19, influenza, CMV and Epstein-Barr virus. According to a later analysis, TCR association rates differed among HLA loci, with DRB1 alleles showing the most associated TCRs and HLA-C alleles showing the fewest. Because some donors lacked HLA typing at each locus, the association tests relied only on the typed subset. Only TCR beta chains were sequenced in this cohort, and the absence of alpha or paired-chain data limited detectable features. A later genetic analysis associated a missense DCLRE1C variant with V-gene and J-gene trimming of TCR beta chains, and an independent cohort replicated the association.

Of note for this clone: The antigen it binds to is not known. No qualities accompany the bases; no much larger clone lies one base away.

The sequence joins TRBV27 to TRBJ2-1; 9 nucleotides in the junction match TRBD2. The material sequenced was PBMCs. This TCR came from a human donor in good health. The CDR3 protein is CASSLYSGSVEQFF. The nucleotide sequence is given as TGTGCCAGCAGTTTATATAGCGGGAGCGTGGAGCAGTTCTTC.